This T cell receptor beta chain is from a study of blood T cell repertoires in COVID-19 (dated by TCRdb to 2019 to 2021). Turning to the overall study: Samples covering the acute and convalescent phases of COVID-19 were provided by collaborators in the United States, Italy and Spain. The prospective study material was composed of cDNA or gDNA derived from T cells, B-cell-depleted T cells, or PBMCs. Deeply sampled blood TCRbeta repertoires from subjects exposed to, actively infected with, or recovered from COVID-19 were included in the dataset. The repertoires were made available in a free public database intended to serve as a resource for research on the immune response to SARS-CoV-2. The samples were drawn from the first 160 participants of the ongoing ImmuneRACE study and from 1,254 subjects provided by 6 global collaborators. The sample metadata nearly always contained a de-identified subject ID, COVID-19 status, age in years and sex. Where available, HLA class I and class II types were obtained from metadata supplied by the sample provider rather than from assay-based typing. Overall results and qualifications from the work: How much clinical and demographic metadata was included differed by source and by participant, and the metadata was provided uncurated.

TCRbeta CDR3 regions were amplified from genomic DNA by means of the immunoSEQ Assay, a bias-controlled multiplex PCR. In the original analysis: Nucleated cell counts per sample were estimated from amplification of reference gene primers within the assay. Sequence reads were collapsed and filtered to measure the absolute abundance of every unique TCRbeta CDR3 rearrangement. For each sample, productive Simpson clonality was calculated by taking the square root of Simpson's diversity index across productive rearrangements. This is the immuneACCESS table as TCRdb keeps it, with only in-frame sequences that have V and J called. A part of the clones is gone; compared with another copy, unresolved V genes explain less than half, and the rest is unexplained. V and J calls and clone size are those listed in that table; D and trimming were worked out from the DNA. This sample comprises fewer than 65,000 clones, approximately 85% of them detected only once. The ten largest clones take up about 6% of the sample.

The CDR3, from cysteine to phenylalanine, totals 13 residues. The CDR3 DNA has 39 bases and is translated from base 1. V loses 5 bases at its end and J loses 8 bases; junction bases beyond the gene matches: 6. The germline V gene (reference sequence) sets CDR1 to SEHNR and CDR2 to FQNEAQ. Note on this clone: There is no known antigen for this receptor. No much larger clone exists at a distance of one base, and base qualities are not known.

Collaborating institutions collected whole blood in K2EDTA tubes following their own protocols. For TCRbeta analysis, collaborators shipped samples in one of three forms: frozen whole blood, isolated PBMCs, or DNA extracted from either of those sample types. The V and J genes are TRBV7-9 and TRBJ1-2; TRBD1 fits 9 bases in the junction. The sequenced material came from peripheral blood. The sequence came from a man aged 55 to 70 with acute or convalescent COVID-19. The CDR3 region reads CASSPGQGRGYTF. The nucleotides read TGTGCCAGCAGCCCAGGACAGGGGCGAGGCTACACCTTC.